This passage covers 15 T cell receptor beta chains from one sample sequenced in a study of blood T cell repertoires in COVID-19. Clones were read by immunoSEQ multiplex PCR, and TCRdb kept only the in-frame ones, dropping some. The table has 370,000 or so clones, around 87% seen once. The sequenced sample consisted of PBMCs or T cells enriched from blood (not recorded which). The receptors derive from a young man who had recovered from COVID-19.

V usage is TRBV3-1 (or the pseudogene TRBV3-2) and J usage is TRBJ2-5, with a tentative D call TRBD2 (7 bases). CDR3 length equals 16 residues. V was shortened by 4 bases and J by 1 base, with 16 bases between the two germline ends. Germline lookup yields CDR1 LGHDT and CDR2 YNNKEL (reference sequence). The CDR3 loop is CASSPLGGPIQETQYF. CDR3 DNA: TGTGCCAGCAGCCCCCTGGGGGGGCCAATCCAAGAGACCCAGTACTTC.

The rearrangement uses TRBV25-1 and TRBJ2-7, with D possibly being TRBD1 (6 bases). The ends were cut back, 7 bases at V and 0 bases at J, with 10 bases in the middle. From germline, CDR1 is MGHDK and CDR2 SYGVNS. The length of the CDR3 is 13 residues. The chain's CDR3 is CASTNRDSYEQYF. The CDR3 DNA follows: TGTGCCAGCACAAACAGGGACTCCTACGAGCAGTACTTC.

The count of this clone is one. V gene TRBV18 combines with J gene TRBJ1-6, with TRBD1 as a possible D gene (5 bases). V shed 3 bases and J shed 7 bases, with 16 bases lying between them. The germline V gene has CDR1 KGHSH and CDR2 LQKENI. CDR3 length equals 16 residues. The CDR3 region is CASSPQTASSNSPLHF. In nucleotides, the CDR3 is TGTGCCAGCTCACCCCAGACAGCGTCGAGCAATTCACCCCTCCACTTT.

The chain has TRBV5-1 and TRBJ1-2, with D possibly TRBD1 on 6 matching bases. Germline values: CDR1 SGHRS, CDR2 YFSETQ. Trimming took 0 bases from V and 8 from J, leaving 17 bases between them. The CDR3 spans 15 residues. The CDR3 protein is CASSLGAQGPGGYTF. The CDR3 DNA reads TGCGCCAGCAGCTTGGGTGCTCAGGGGCCAGGGGGCTACACCTTC.

This clone was picked up one time. The genes are TRBV11-2 and TRBJ2-3; perhaps TRBD1 as D (6 bases). The ends were cut back, 4 bases at V and 6 bases at J, with 8 bases in the middle. Looked up from germline, CDR1 is SGHAT and CDR2 is FQNNGV. The CDR3 totals 12 residues. The CDR3 DNA reads TGTGCCAGCAGCTCCGGACAGGATACGCAGTATTTT. Protein: CASSSGQDTQYF.

The chain uses TRBV7-9 and TRBJ2-1, with no clear D. The CDR3 covers 15 residues. CDR1 is SEHNR and CDR2 is FQNEAQ in the germline V gene (reference sequence). V lost 3 bases and J 0 bases, leaving 9 bases between the germline ends. CDR3 region: CASSFFLSSYNEQFF. In nucleotides, the CDR3 is TGTGCCAGCAGCTTTTTCCTAAGCTCCTACAATGAGCAGTTCTTC.

V and J are TRBV6-1 and TRBJ2-7, with D tentatively TRBD2 (5 bases). The CDR3 loop spans 16 amino acids. Germline CDR1 MNHNS, CDR2 SASEGT. The V end lost 4 bases, the J end lost 0 bases, and 16 bases lay between the germline ends. The CDR3 sequence: CASSAFWTGSSYEQYF. CDR3 coding DNA: TGTGCCAGCAGTGCATTTTGGACGGGGAGCTCCTACGAGCAGTACTTC.

DNA for the CDR3: TGTGCCAGCAGCCCGGGACAGGGGGCTCTCTCTGGAAACACCATATATTTT. Protein: CASSPGQGALSGNTIYF. The chain is built from TRBV7-9 and TRBJ1-3, with 12 bases aligning to TRBD1. The ends lost 5 bases at V and 0 bases at J; junction bases unmatched: 5. The CDR3 extends over 17 amino acids. CDR1 SEHNR and CDR2 FQNEAQ come from the germline V gene (reference sequence).

The chain carries TRBV29-1 and TRBJ1-2; TRBD1 agrees at 7 bases. The V gene end was trimmed by 7 bases and the J gene end by 4 bases; junction bases not matched to a gene: 12. The germline CDR1 and CDR2 sequences are SQVTM and ANQGSEA. The CDR3 contains 14 residues. CDR3 sequence reads: CSANLRGTAYGYTF. For the CDR3, the DNA is TGCAGCGCCAATCTCAGGGGGACGGCCTATGGCTACACCTTC.

The chain's CDR3 is CASSLDPEAPQYF. DNA of the CDR3: TGTGCCAGCAGCTTAGATCCGGAGGCCCCGCAGTACTTC. The chain recombines TRBV11-3 with TRBJ2-7, with D maybe TRBD2 (5 bases). Trimming shortened V by 0 bases and J by 9 bases, and 12 bases separated the two germline ends. This CDR3 comprises 13 residues. Germline assignment: CDR1 SGHNT and CDR2 YENEEA. Full variable domain (outside the CDR3, taken from reference TRBV11-3 and TRBJ2-7): EAGVVQSPRYKIIEKKQPVAFWCNPISGHNTLYWYLQNLGQGPELLIRYENEEAVDDSQLPKDRFSAERLKGVDSTLKIQPAELGDSAVYLCASSLDPEAPQYFGPGTRLTVT.

The chain links TRBV3-1 (or the pseudogene TRBV3-2) to TRBJ1-1; D unclear. This CDR3 is built from 14 residues. The germline V gene has CDR1 LGHDT and CDR2 YNNKEL (reference sequence). V was cut by 0 bases and J by 3 bases, with 8 bases left in between. CDR3 nucleotides: TGTGCCAGCAGCCAAGAGTCTGGCCACACTGAAGCTTTCTTT. Residues: CASSQESGHTEAFF.

This clone was seen only once. The chain has TRBV6-6 and TRBJ2-6; D not certain. This CDR3 is built from 18 residues. CDR1 is MNHNY, CDR2 SVGAGI, per germline (reference sequence). The V end lost 5 bases, the J end lost 3 bases, and 20 bases lay between the germline ends. Here the CDR3 DNA reads TGTGCCAGCAGTCTTCGGGTCGGTCTCCTAGTTGGGGCCAACGTCCTGACTTTC. The encoded protein is CASSLRVGLLVGANVLTF.

This clone was seen only once. The J gene is TRBJ1-1, the V gene TRBV7-9; no clear D gene. There are 13 residues in the CDR3. The V end was cut by 2 bases, the J end by 3 bases, with 7 bases between. Germline lookup yields CDR1 SEHNR and CDR2 FQNEAQ (reference sequence). Here the CDR3 reads CASSLSRDTEAFF. CDR3 DNA sequence: TGTGCCAGCAGCTTAAGTCGGGACACTGAAGCTTTCTTT.

The table lists this clone with a count of one. CDR3 region: CASSLLPRGYGYTF. The CDR3 DNA sequence: TGTGCCAGCAGTTTATTGCCGAGGGGGTATGGCTACACCTTC. J is TRBJ1-2 and V is TRBV28, with D possibly being TRBD1 (6 bases). The V end was cut by 1 base, the J end by 5 bases, with 11 bases between. In germline, CDR1 is MDHEN, CDR2 SYDVKM. The CDR3 extends over 14 amino acids.

The rearrangement links TRBV5-1 to TRBJ1-1; 8 positions agree with TRBD1. V shed 2 bases, J shed 1 base, and the junction held 10 bases outside the gene matches. The germline gives CDR1 SGHRS, CDR2 YFSETQ. CDR3 length equals 17 residues. CDR3 coding DNA: TGCGCCAGCAGCTTCTCCGGCCAGACAGGGGCGAACACTGAAGCTTTCTTT. Protein product: CASSFSGQTGANTEAFF.